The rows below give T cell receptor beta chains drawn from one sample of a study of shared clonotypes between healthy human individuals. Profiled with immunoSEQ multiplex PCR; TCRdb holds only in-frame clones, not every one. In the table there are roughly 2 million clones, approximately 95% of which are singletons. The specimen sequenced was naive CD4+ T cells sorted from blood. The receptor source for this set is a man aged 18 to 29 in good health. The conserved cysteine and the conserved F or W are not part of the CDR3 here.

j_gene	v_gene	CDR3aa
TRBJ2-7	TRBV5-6	ASRGGGQGSYEQY
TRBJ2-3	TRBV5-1	ASSLGSSGSTDTQY
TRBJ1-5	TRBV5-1	ASSLGPRRPQH
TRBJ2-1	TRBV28	ASSSYPGGAVYNEQF
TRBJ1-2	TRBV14	ASSREVNYGYT
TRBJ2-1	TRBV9	ASSPAGGTLIYEQF
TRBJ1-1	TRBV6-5	ASNRGINTEAF
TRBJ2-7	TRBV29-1	SVLTQRDSSEQY
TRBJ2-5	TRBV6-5	ASSYSGRQETQY
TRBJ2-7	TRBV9	ASSLAENSYEQY
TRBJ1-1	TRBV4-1	ASSQAQGNTEAF
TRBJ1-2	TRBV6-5	ASSMTGANYGYT
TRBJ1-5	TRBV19	ASSIVSGKSQPQH
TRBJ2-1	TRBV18	ASSPRQYNEQF
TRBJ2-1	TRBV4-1	ASSQGRTSGKGEQF
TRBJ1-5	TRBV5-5	ASSIRQGDQPQH
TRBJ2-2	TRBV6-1	ASSGGQNTGELF
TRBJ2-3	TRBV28	AGGPLPTDTQY
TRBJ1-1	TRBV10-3	AISGGTGVNTEAF
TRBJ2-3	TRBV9	ASSVGLGLDTQY
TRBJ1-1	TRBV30	AWRGLGGYTEAF
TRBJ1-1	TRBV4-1	ASSQVQGVNTEAF
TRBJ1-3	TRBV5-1	ASSFTGTSGNTIY
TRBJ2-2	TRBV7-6	ASSLNPNTGELF
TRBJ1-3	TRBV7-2	ASSLVFTVKTGNTIY
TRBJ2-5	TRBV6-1	ASSAGQGAKTQY
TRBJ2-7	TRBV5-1	ASSFALTGTVAYEQY
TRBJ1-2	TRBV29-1	SVVQGNYGYT
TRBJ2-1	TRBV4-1	ASSQLALLATRNEQF
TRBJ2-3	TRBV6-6	ASSSSSGGDTQY
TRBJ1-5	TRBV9	ASSVGDSNQPQH
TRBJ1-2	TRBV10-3	AISEGGDYGYT
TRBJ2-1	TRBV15	ATSRDGGANNEQF
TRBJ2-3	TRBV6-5	ASVNRGDTQY
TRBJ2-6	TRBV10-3	AISEPRAGANVLT
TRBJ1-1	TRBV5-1	ASSMTGLETEAF
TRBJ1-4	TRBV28	ASRASREKLF
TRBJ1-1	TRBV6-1	ASTGVGDGWTEAF
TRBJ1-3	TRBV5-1	ASSLGPTGTGNTIY
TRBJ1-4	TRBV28	ASRSPGDSRNEKLF
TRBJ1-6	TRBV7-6	ASSPLAGINSPLH
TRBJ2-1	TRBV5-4	ASSKEGASSYNEQF
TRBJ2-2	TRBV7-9	ASRVGGLNTGELF
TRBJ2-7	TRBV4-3	ASSPGTEAYEQY
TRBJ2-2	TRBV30	AWSHRDRGKLFTGELF